This entry lists 22 T cell receptor beta chains sequenced from one sample in a study of shared clonotypes between healthy human individuals. Using immunoSEQ multiplex PCR, the repertoire was profiled, and TCRdb retains in-frame clones only, with some absent. The table shows about 1.5 million clones, with under 99% occurring only once. What was sequenced was naive CD4+ T cells sorted from blood. As to subset: CD45RA+ positively selected. The receptors originated from a man aged 30-40 years in good health.

The rearrangement uses TRBV30 and TRBJ2-5, with D unresolved. The CDR3 has 13 residues. The germline V gene encodes CDR1 GTSNPN and CDR2 SVGIG (reference sequence). Trimming removed 0 bases from V and 3 bases from J, with 8 bases in between. This CDR3 reads CAWSVWPEETQYF. CDR3 nucleotides: TGTGCCTGGAGTGTATGGCCAGAAGAGACCCAGTACTTC.

DNA for the CDR3: TGTGCCACCAGCAGAGTAATAGGGGGGTCGCCTAGCAATCAGCCCCAGCATTTT. Protein sequence: CATSRVIGGSPSNQPQHF. The chain links TRBV15 to TRBJ1-5; perhaps TRBD1 as D (6 bases). This CDR3 is built from 18 residues. CDR1 and CDR2 (germline): LNHNV, YYDKDF (reference sequence). Trimming took off 1 base at V and 0 bases at J, with 16 bases between the two ends.

CDR3 sequence reads: CASRLPEVGAFF. The CDR3 nucleotides read TGTGCCAGCAGGCTCCCCGAGGTCGGGGCTTTCTTT. The chain is built from TRBV6-1 and TRBJ1-1; D gene uncertain. Trimming shortened V by 6 bases and J by 11 bases, and 16 bases separated the two germline ends. Germline V gives CDR1 MNHNS, CDR2 SASEGT. The CDR3 has 12 amino acids.

The V gene is TRBV7-9, the J gene TRBJ2-1; TRBD2 aligns across 10 bases. Germline V gene lookup returns CDR1 SEHNR and CDR2 FQNEAQ (reference sequence). J gave up 3 bases and V 5 bases, and 10 bases lay outside the gene matches. The CDR3 totals 17 residues. The CDR3 sequence: CASSNLAGALIYNEQFF. The CDR3 region has the DNA TGTGCCAGCAGCAATCTAGCGGGGGCGTTAATCTACAATGAGCAGTTCTTC.

The CDR3 spells CASSLASFGVTSNQPQHF. CDR3 DNA sequence: TGTGCCAGCAGCTTAGCGTCCTTCGGGGTGACGAGCAATCAGCCCCAGCATTTT. The chain has TRBV7-8 and TRBJ1-5; D is unclear. CDR3 length: 18 amino acids. Germline V lookup: CDR1 SGHVS, CDR2 FQNEAQ. V was cut by 0 bases and J by 1 base, with 16 bases left in between.

The chain couples TRBV14 to TRBJ2-7; a weak D match, TRBD2 (6 bases). V lost 0 bases to trimming and J lost 4 bases, with 16 bases between them. The germline V gene encodes CDR1 SGHDN and CDR2 FVKESK. The CDR3 extends over 16 amino acids. CDR3 sequence: CASSQDSPGRLYEQYF. The CDR3 DNA follows: TGTGCCAGCAGCCAAGATTCCCCCGGGAGACTTTACGAGCAGTACTTC.

The rearrangement links TRBV11-2 to TRBJ1-2; no clear D gene. The germline V gene encodes CDR1 SGHAT and CDR2 FQNNGV. The CDR3 sequence is 12 residues long. The V end was cut by 3 bases, the J end by 8 bases, with 10 bases between. The CDR3 loop is CASSFIGGGYTF. Written as DNA, the CDR3 is TGTGCCAGCAGCTTCATTGGTGGGGGCTACACCTTC.

This chain uses TRBV7-8 with TRBJ1-2, with 7 bases fitting TRBD1. Germline V gives CDR1 SGHVS, CDR2 FQNEAQ. Trimming at V came to 0 bases and at J to 3 bases, leaving 7 bases not matched to a gene. The CDR3 runs to 16 residues. CDR3 residues: CASSLARDSFYYGYTF. CDR3 nucleotide sequence: TGTGCCAGCAGCTTAGCGAGGGACAGTTTCTACTATGGCTACACCTTC.

The V gene is TRBV27, the J gene TRBJ2-7; maybe TRBD2 (5 bases). V shed 4 bases and J shed 2 bases, with 12 bases lying between them. CDR3 length equals 14 residues. Germline assignment: CDR1 MNHEY and CDR2 SMNVEV (reference sequence). The CDR3 sequence: CASSSLRGAYEQYF. The CDR3 bases are TGTGCCAGCAGTTCACTACGGGGAGCCTACGAGCAGTACTTC.

The rearrangement links TRBV27 to TRBJ1-1; 10 nucleotides match TRBD1. This CDR3 comprises 16 residues. Losses at the gene ends were 5 bases for V and 2 bases for J; bases not matched to a gene: 8. Germline V lookup: CDR1 MNHEY, CDR2 SMNVEV (reference sequence). CDR3: CASSARDRGFNTEAFF. The DNA of the CDR3 is TGTGCCAGCAGTGCCCGGGACAGGGGTTTTAACACTGAAGCTTTCTTT.

The genes are TRBV19 and TRBJ2-1; the match to TRBD2 covers 13 bases. V lost 5 bases and J lost 8; bases outside the gene matches: 9. The CDR3 consists of 16 residues. The germline CDR1 and CDR2 sequences are LNHDA and SQIVND (reference sequence). CDR3 protein: CASSLGLAGAWDEQFF. The DNA for the CDR3 is TGTGCCAGTAGTTTAGGACTAGCGGGAGCGTGGGATGAGCAGTTCTTC. Variable domain in full (rest from reference TRBV19 and TRBJ2-1): DGGITQSPKYLFRKEGQNVTLSCEQNLNHDAMYWYRQDPGQGLRLIYYSQIVNDFQKGDIAEGYSVSREKKESFPLTVTSAQKNPTAFYLCASSLGLAGAWDEQFFGPGTRLTVL.

In its sample, this clone was seen once. The chain links TRBV5-8 to TRBJ2-3; TRBD2 is a possible D gene (5 bases). From germline, CDR1 is SGHTS and CDR2 YDEGEE. V lost 7 bases to trimming and J lost 1 base, with 16 bases between them. The CDR3 is made up of 15 amino acids. The CDR3: CASGPGSYGTDTQYF. DNA for the CDR3: TGTGCCAGCGGGCCGGGGAGTTATGGCACAGATACGCAGTATTTT.

The chain combines TRBV29-1 with TRBJ1-4; 9 bases are shared with TRBD1. CDR1 is SQVTM and CDR2 is ANQGSEA in the germline V gene. V trimming: 1 base; J trimming: 8 bases; junction bases outside the gene matches: 2. The CDR3 covers 13 residues. CDR3 in DNA: TGCAGCGTTGAAGGGACAGGGGACGAAAAACTGTTTTTT. Its translation is CSVEGTGDEKLFF. The full variable domain, with the rest looked up from reference TRBV29-1 and TRBJ1-4, is SAVISQKPSRDICQRGTSLTIQCQVDSQVTMMFWYRQQPGQSLTLIATANQGSEATYESGFVIDKFPISRPNLTFSTLTVSNMSPEDSSIYLCSVEGTGDEKLFFGSGTQLSVL.

The chain is built from TRBV7-2 and TRBJ1-2, with 8 bases matching TRBD1. Germline values: CDR1 SGHTA, CDR2 FQGNSA. This CDR3 has 15 residues. Trimming at V came to 6 bases and at J to 2 bases, leaving 8 bases not matched to a gene. The CDR3 coding sequence is TGTGCCAGCAGTCAGAGACAGGGGAGCAACTATGGCTACACCTTC. It yields the protein CASSQRQGSNYGYTF.

This clone was counted once. The V and J genes are TRBV15 and TRBJ2-7; possibly TRBD2 for D (6 bases). Germline lookup yields CDR1 LNHNV and CDR2 YYDKDF (reference sequence). The CDR3 runs 15 residues. V lost 0 bases to trimming and J lost 1 base, with 10 bases between them. CDR3 bases: TGTGCCACCAGCAGAGAGTTAGCGGAGTCCTACGAGCAGTACTTC. Translating gives CATSRELAESYEQYF.

This chain uses TRBV19 with TRBJ2-1; 7 bases are shared with TRBD2. With 3 bases clipped from V and 4 bases from J, the junction kept 9 bases outside the gene matches. CDR3 length: 16 amino acids. Germline V gene sequence: CDR1 LNHDA, CDR2 SQIVND (reference sequence). Here the CDR3 DNA reads TGTGCCAGTAGTATCCGGGGTAGCGGGCTGTACAATGAGCAGTTCTTC. This translates into CASSIRGSGLYNEQFF.

The chain has TRBV6-5 and TRBJ2-7; weak D call: TRBD2 (5 bases). CDR3 size: 13 residues. Trimming removed 2 bases at V and 4 bases at J, with 9 bases between. Germline CDR1 is MNHEY and CDR2 is SVGAGI. The CDR3 coding sequence is TGTGCCAGCAGTTACAATCCGGGATACGAGCAGTACTTC. This codes for CASSYNPGYEQYF.

The CDR3 protein is CASSWLGGGSEAFF. Here the CDR3 DNA reads TGTGCCAGCAGTTGGTTAGGCGGCGGGTCTGAAGCTTTCTTT. The chain has TRBV6-5 and TRBJ1-1; D call uncertain. V dropped 4 bases and J dropped 6 bases, with 15 bases sitting between them. There are 14 residues in the CDR3. Germline lookup yields CDR1 MNHEY and CDR2 SVGAGI.

V gene TRBV7-2 combines with J gene TRBJ2-7; D not resolved. The CDR3 extends over 13 amino acids. Germline V CDR1 and CDR2: SGHTA, FQGNSA. Trimming stripped 1 base from V and 5 bases from J, with 9 bases between. CDR3 DNA: TGTGCCAGCAGCTTAGTAGGGCGGCACGAGCAGTACTTC. This sequence encodes CASSLVGRHEQYF. Filled out from reference TRBV7-2 and TRBJ2-7, the complete variable domain reads GAGVSQSPSNKVTEKGKDVELRCDPISGHTALYWYRQSLGQGLEFLIYFQGNSAPDKSGLPSDRFSAERTGGSVSTLTIQRTQQEDSAVYLCASSLVGRHEQYFGPGTRLTVT.

J is TRBJ2-1 and V is TRBV6-5, with no clear D. The CDR3 is made up of 16 amino acids. Per germline, CDR1 MNHEY and CDR2 SVGAGI. V was trimmed by 0 bases and J by 2 bases, leaving 11 bases between them. The CDR3 reads CASSYSGRKTYNEQFF. CDR3 in DNA: TGTGCCAGCAGTTACTCAGGCAGGAAGACCTACAATGAGCAGTTCTTC.

Note on this clone: This sample includes further DNA sequences coding for the same CDR3. CDR3 nucleotide sequence: TGTGCCAGCTCACCCCCCGGACAGACCTACGAGCAGTACTTC. Translation: CASSPPGQTYEQYF. The rearrangement links TRBV18 to TRBJ2-7; TRBD1 is a possible D gene (6 bases). V lost 3 bases to trimming and J lost 2 bases, with 11 bases between them. From germline, CDR1 is KGHSH and CDR2 LQKENI. CDR3 length: 14 residues.

The chain couples TRBV19 to TRBJ2-5; 12 bases agree with TRBD1. This CDR3 is built from 14 residues. CDR1 is LNHDA, CDR2 SQIVND, per germline (reference sequence). V shed 10 bases and J 5 bases; nucleotides not matched to a gene: 8. The CDR3 reads CATAGTGGVETQYF. CDR3 sequence (DNA): TGTGCCACAGCCGGGACAGGGGGCGTCGAGACCCAGTACTTC.